The next 29 T cell receptor beta chains were all read from a single sample in a study of T cell repertoires in cytomegalovirus infection. TCRdb reprocessed the reads with MiXCR, giving one entry per CDR3 protein. The top ten clones hold roughly 4% of a sample with a few hundred thousand distinct CDR3 sequences, more than 8% of them seen once. Material for sequencing was PBMCs. The receptors derive from a human donor in good health (CMV status not recorded). Some clones in this sample may be carry-over from other donors' samples.

This clonotype was seen ten or more times. The chain is built from TRBV4-2 and TRBJ1-6; maybe TRBD1 (5 bases). V was cut by 0 bases and J by 0 bases, with 9 bases left in between. CDR1 is LGHNA and CDR2 is YNFKEQ in the germline V gene. CDR3 size: 17 residues. The CDR3 is CASSQEGESSYNSPLHF. CDR3 DNA sequence: TGTGCCAGCAGCCAAGAGGGGGAGAGCTCCTATAATTCACCCCTCCACTTT.

There are a few counts of this clonotype. The V call is TRBV20-1, the J call TRBJ1-5, with 7 bases aligning to TRBD1. Unmatched junction bases numbered 4, after V lost 5 bases and J lost 0 bases. Germline V gene data show CDR1 as DFQATT and CDR2 as SNEGSKA (reference sequence). The CDR3 is made up of 14 amino acids. CDR3 region: CSAPTGNSNQPQHF. CDR3 coding DNA: TGCAGTGCTCCGACAGGGAATAGCAATCAGCCCCAGCATTTT.

To note about this clonotype: A read error may be the cause here, since a much bigger clone is one base away. This chain joins TRBV4-2 and TRBJ1-2; D is ambiguous. With 0 bases removed from V and 2 bases from J, the gap between germline ends came to 10 bases. Germline values: CDR1 LGHNA, CDR2 YNFKEQ. CDR3 length: 15 residues. The CDR3 loop is CASSQEGYPNYGYTF. DNA for the CDR3: TGTGCCAGCAGCCAAGAAGGGTACCCCAACTATGGCTACACCTTC.

This clonotype was recorded many times. V and J are TRBV7-2 and TRBJ2-3; D tentatively reads TRBD1 or TRBD2 (6 bases each). V lost 5 bases to trimming and J lost 4 bases, with 19 bases between them. CDR3 size: 16 residues. The germline CDR1 and CDR2 sequences are SGHTA and FQGNSA. For the CDR3, the DNA is TGTGCCAGCAGCGGCGCTAGGGGGGCGAGGGCAGATACGCAGTATTTT. Translated: CASSGARGARADTQYF.

This clonotype has more than one count but fewer than ten. V usage is TRBV28 and J usage is TRBJ2-7, with 13 bases fitting TRBD2. This CDR3 has 18 residues. The V gene end was trimmed by 2 bases and the J gene end by 4 bases; junction bases not matched to a gene: 11. Germline-derived CDR1 and CDR2 are MDHEN and SYDVKM. The CDR3 sequence is CASSLKGLAGFLGYEQYF. Here the CDR3 DNA reads TGTGCCAGCAGTTTAAAGGGACTAGCGGGGTTTCTCGGATACGAGCAGTACTTC. The whole variable domain, remainder taken from reference TRBV28 and TRBJ2-7, is DVKVTQSSRYLVKRTGEKVFLECVQDMDHENMFWYRQDPGLGLRLIYFSYDVKMKEKGDIPEGYSVSREKKERFSLILESASTNQTSMYLCASSLKGLAGFLGYEQYFGPGTRLTVT.

This clonotype is judged medium-sized. This chain uses TRBV10-3 with TRBJ2-7, with 10 bases matching TRBD2. This CDR3 has 14 amino acids. Trimming at V came to 6 bases and at J to 5 bases, leaving 7 bases not matched to a gene. Germline V gives CDR1 ENHRY, CDR2 SYGVKD. The CDR3 here is CAIRNSGGFDEQYF. The CDR3 nucleotides are TGTGCCATCAGAAATAGCGGGGGGTTCGACGAGCAGTACTTC.

This clonotype was observed at least ten times. J is TRBJ1-5 and V is TRBV6-2 or TRBV6-3, with 9 positions matching TRBD1. Germline lookup yields CDR1 MNHEY and CDR2 SVGEGT. V was pared by 5 bases and J by 3 bases, with 5 bases of the junction left unmatched. This CDR3 comprises 15 residues. This CDR3 is CASSPGTGNNQPQHF. DNA for the CDR3: TGTGCCAGCAGTCCCGGGACAGGGAACAATCAGCCCCAGCATTTT.

In this sample, this clonotype turned up many times. This chain connects TRBV19 to TRBJ2-5, with D uncertain. Germline-derived CDR1 and CDR2 are LNHDA and SQIVND (reference sequence). Trimming cost V 6 bases and J 5 bases, with 7 bases left between them. The CDR3 is 11 residues long. The CDR3 DNA sequence: TGTGCCAGTAGAATTGGTGAGACCCAGTACTTC. Its translation: CASRIGETQYF.

This clonotype was seen repeatedly, ten times or more. The chain joins TRBV6-5 to TRBJ1-2; perhaps TRBD1 as D (6 bases). The CDR3 contains 13 residues. V was pared by 4 bases and J by 8 bases, with 14 bases between. Germline CDR1 reads MNHEY; CDR2 reads SVGAGI. For the CDR3, the DNA is TGTGCCAGCAGTTCGGCGGGACACTGGGGCTACACCTTC. Translation: CASSSAGHWGYTF.

This clonotype was recorded at least ten times. The V gene is TRBV7-2, the J gene TRBJ2-7; D is perhaps TRBD2 (6 bases). The CDR3 has 15 amino acids. CDR1 and CDR2 (germline): SGHTA, FQGNSA. Trimming removed 1 base at V and 0 bases at J, with 10 bases between. CDR3: CASSLVGGASYEQYF. The CDR3 region has the DNA TGTGCCAGCAGCTTAGTAGGCGGGGCCTCCTACGAGCAGTACTTC.

This clonotype was counted ten times or more. The J gene is TRBJ1-1, the V gene TRBV11-3; TRBD1 agrees at 9 bases. After removal of 3 bases from V and 5 bases from J, the junction contained 10 bases not matched to a gene. This CDR3 has 16 residues. Germline CDR1 SGHNT, CDR2 YENEEA. The CDR3, as DNA: TGTGCCAGCAGCTTCCGATCCGGACAGGGGAATACTGAAGCTTTCTTT. Its protein is CASSFRSGQGNTEAFF.

This clonotype came up a few times. The V call is TRBV15, the J call TRBJ1-6; no reliable D call. The CDR3 has 18 residues. Germline V CDR1 and CDR2: LNHNV, YYDKDF (reference sequence). The ends were cut back, 5 bases at V and 4 bases at J, with 21 bases in the middle. The CDR3 nucleotides are TGTGCCACCAGCCGCGCACAACCGCGACCGTATTATAATTCACCCCTCCACTTT. Translation: CATSRAQPRPYYNSPLHF. Drawing the rest from reference TRBV15 and TRBJ1-6, the complete variable domain is DAMVIQNPRYQVTQFGKPVTLSCSQTLNHNVMYWYQQKSSQAPKLLFHYYDKDFNNEADTPDNFQSRRPNTSFCFLDIRSPGLGDTAMYLCATSRAQPRPYYNSPLHFGNGTRLTVT.

This clonotype was observed a handful of times. The chain combines TRBV7-2 with TRBJ2-2, with D possibly TRBD1 on 5 matching bases. The CDR3 contains 15 residues. V was clipped by 6 bases and J by 1 base, with 12 bases between them. Germline CDR1 SGHTA, CDR2 FQGNSA. The CDR3, as DNA: TGTGCCAGCAGGGGCATGACAGTGAACACCGGGGAGCTGTTTTTT. Protein product: CASRGMTVNTGELFF.

The CDR3, as DNA: TGTGCCAGCAGCTTAGTCCTAGCGGGGGGGCTTTCCTACAATGAGCAGTTCTTC. Amino acids: CASSLVLAGGLSYNEQFF. The J gene is TRBJ2-1, the V gene TRBV7-2; 12 bases match TRBD2. Germline values: CDR1 SGHTA, CDR2 FQGNSA. V lost 1 base, J lost 1 base, and 5 bases stayed unmatched. There are 18 residues in the CDR3. Based on the CDR3 plus reference TRBV7-2 and TRBJ2-1, the full variable domain is GAGVSQSPSNKVTEKGKDVELRCDPISGHTALYWYRQSLGQGLEFLIYFQGNSAPDKSGLPSDRFSAERTGGSVSTLTIQRTQQEDSAVYLCASSLVLAGGLSYNEQFFGPGTRLTVL.

In its sample, this clonotype was seen once. V gene TRBV12-3 or TRBV12-4 combines with J gene TRBJ1-2; 7 bases agree with TRBD1. CDR3 length: 16 residues. V trimming: 6 bases; J trimming: 2 bases; junction bases outside the gene matches: 12. The CDR3 sequence: CASSPLNRGGNYGYTF. In DNA, the CDR3 is TGTGCCAGCAGCCCTTTAAACAGGGGTGGAAACTATGGCTACACCTTC.

The V call is TRBV7-8, the J call TRBJ1-5, with TRBD1 as a possible D gene (6 bases). Germline V gene data show CDR1 as SGHVS and CDR2 as FQNEAQ. The CDR3 has 14 amino acids. Trimming cost V 4 bases and J 6 bases, with 13 bases left between them. The CDR3 nucleotides are TGTGCCAGCAGCTCCCAGGGGCTAAGTCAGCCCCAGCATTTT. The encoded protein is CASSSQGLSQPQHF. Looking up the rest from reference TRBV7-8 and TRBJ1-5 gives the full variable domain: GAGVSQSPRYKVAKRGQDVALRCDPISGHVSLFWYQQALGQGPEFLTYFQNEAQLDKSGLPSDRFFAERPEGSVSTLKIQRTQQEDSAVYLCASSSQGLSQPQHFGDGTRLSIL.

J is TRBJ2-2 and V is TRBV7-2, with a possible D match to TRBD2 (6 bases). The CDR3 extends over 15 amino acids. Deletions cut 5 bases from V and 2 bases from J, with 12 bases between. Per the germline V gene, CDR1 is SGHTA and CDR2 is FQGNSA. In DNA, the CDR3 is TGTGCCAGCAGCGTTACGGGACTCAACACCGGGGAGCTGTTTTTT. Protein sequence: CASSVTGLNTGELFF.

The sample holds many counts of this clonotype. The chain has TRBV11-2 and TRBJ1-5; D unclear. V lost 3 bases, J lost 2 bases, and 11 bases lay in between. The CDR3 runs to 15 residues. From germline, CDR1 is SGHAT and CDR2 FQNNGV. Here the CDR3 DNA reads TGTGCCAGCAGCTTGGTTCCTGGAGGCAATCAGCCCCAGCATTTT. The encoded protein is CASSLVPGGNQPQHF. The full variable domain, rest sourced from reference TRBV11-2 and TRBJ1-5, is EAGVAQSPRYKIIEKRQSVAFWCNPISGHATLYWYQQILGQGPKLLIQFQNNGVVDDSQLPKDRFSAERLKGVDSTLKIQPAKLEDSAVYLCASSLVPGGNQPQHFGDGTRLSIL.

Only a few counts were recorded for this clonotype. The rearrangement joins TRBV29-1 to TRBJ2-3; D is possibly TRBD2 (6 bases). Trimming left V 4 bases short and J 2 bases short, with 22 bases between. The CDR3 totals 17 residues. CDR1 is SQVTM, CDR2 ANQGSEA, per germline. Written as DNA, the CDR3 is TGCAGCGTTGTGGTGCGGGGCCAGCTTTTCTACACAGATACGCAGTATTTT. It yields the protein CSVVVRGQLFYTDTQYF.

This clonotype was detected many times. The chain links TRBV5-4 to TRBJ1-3; no reliable D call. This CDR3 contains 15 residues. V shed 1 base and J shed 2 bases, with 10 bases lying between them. Germline V lookup: CDR1 SGHNT, CDR2 YYREEE (reference sequence). As DNA, the CDR3 is TGTGCCAGCAGCTTGACGGGTGGCGCTGGAAACACCATATATTTT. Residues: CASSLTGGAGNTIYF.

V gene TRBV7-9 combines with J gene TRBJ1-5; the D gene is possibly TRBD1 (5 bases). The V end was cut by 5 bases, the J end by 3 bases, with 11 bases between. The germline CDR1 and CDR2 sequences are SEHNR and FQNEAQ (reference sequence). The CDR3 extends over 14 amino acids. In nucleotides, the CDR3 is TGTGCCAGCAGCGCGTCAGGGTTCAATCAGCCCCAGCATTTT. Protein product: CASSASGFNQPQHF.

This clonotype was found many times. The chain uses TRBV7-6 and TRBJ2-3; 9 bases align to TRBD1. The CDR3 extends over 13 amino acids. After removal of 4 bases from V and 7 bases from J, the junction contained 3 bases not matched to a gene. In germline, CDR1 is SGHVS, CDR2 FNYEAQ. The CDR3 loop is CASSSTGGNTQYF. Written as DNA, the CDR3 is TGTGCCAGCAGCTCGACAGGGGGGAATACGCAGTATTTT.

This clonotype was counted many times. The genes are TRBV7-8 and TRBJ2-5; D gene unclear. The germline V gene encodes CDR1 SGHVS and CDR2 FQNEAQ. Trimming shortened V by 2 bases and J by 5 bases, and 9 bases separated the two germline ends. The CDR3 has 13 amino acids. This CDR3 reads CASSLLRAETQYF. CDR3 nucleotide sequence: TGTGCCAGCAGCTTACTCCGAGCCGAGACCCAGTACTTC.

This clonotype was detected only a few times. As DNA, the CDR3 is TGCGCCAGCAGCCAAGTGGGCCTCCGAGGTTCTTTCTTT. Protein: CASSQVGLRGSFF. The chain has TRBV4-3 and TRBJ1-1; D uncertain. The CDR3 sequence is 13 residues long. Per the germline V gene, CDR1 is LGHNA and CDR2 is YSLEER. Deletions cut 1 base from V and 12 bases from J, with 15 bases between.

This clonotype appeared many times. The V gene is TRBV6-2 or TRBV6-3, the J gene TRBJ2-5; a possible D gene is TRBD1 (6 bases). This CDR3 has 15 residues. V was trimmed by 0 bases and J by 4 bases, leaving 12 bases between them. Germline V gene lookup returns CDR1 MNHEY and CDR2 SVGEGT. The CDR3 DNA reads TGTGCCAGCAGTTACTCCGGGACATACCGAGAGACCCAGTACTTC. It specifies CASSYSGTYRETQYF.

This clonotype was observed many times. The genes are TRBV7-2 and TRBJ2-3, with 9 nucleotides matching TRBD1. V shed 5 bases, J shed 7 bases, and the junction held 7 bases outside the gene matches. The CDR3 is 14 residues long. Per the germline V gene, CDR1 is SGHTA and CDR2 is FQGNSA. The CDR3 DNA sequence: TGTGCCAGCAGCCCGGGACAGGGAGTCCATACGCAGTATTTT. It codes for CASSPGQGVHTQYF.

This clonotype was found a few times. J is TRBJ1-3 and V is TRBV10-3; D uncertain. This CDR3 has 16 residues. Per the germline V gene, CDR1 is ENHRY and CDR2 is SYGVKD. The V end lost 3 bases, the J end lost 0 bases, and 12 bases lay between the germline ends. The chain's CDR3 is CAISDRVGISGNTIYF. CDR3 in DNA: TGTGCCATCAGTGATCGGGTGGGGATCTCTGGAAACACCATATATTTT.

The chain couples TRBV11-2 to TRBJ1-4; D is possibly TRBD1 (5 bases). CDR1 is SGHAT and CDR2 is FQNNGV in the germline V gene. V was clipped by 5 bases and J by 4 bases, with 14 bases between them. The CDR3 runs to 15 residues. CDR3 protein: CASSTSGTYNEKLFF. The CDR3 DNA reads TGTGCCAGCAGCACATCCGGGACTTATAATGAAAAACTGTTTTTT.

In this sample, this clonotype turned up many times. The chain carries TRBV7-2 and TRBJ2-7, with 13 nucleotides matching TRBD2. Germline CDR1 and CDR2: SGHTA and FQGNSA. V shed 0 bases, J shed 6 bases, and the junction held 5 bases outside the gene matches. CDR3 length: 16 amino acids. The CDR3 sequence: CASSLAPGLAGREQYF. The CDR3 bases are TGTGCCAGCAGCTTAGCCCCGGGACTAGCGGGGCGCGAGCAGTACTTC.